This entry describes one TCR beta chain. What it binds is not known. This sample was included in a study of cytomegalovirus exposure and HLA in healthy donors. Overall study context: Samples from HLA-typed donors yielded about 85 million unique TCRs in an early data release. General study findings and limits: A later analysis linked around 15,000 TCR beta sequences to HLA alleles at 0.05 false discovery rate. The authors assumed roughly uniform sequencing depth across donors for presence/absence analyses.

13 Jbeta primers and 60 Vbeta primers were used for the PCR. Method: immunoSEQ multiplex PCR; TCRdb's copy keeps in-frame clones and lacks some. This sample yields about 150,000 clones, of which 65% to 80% are seen a single time; 3.1% belongs to the top ten. Input material: PBMCs. The TCR comes from a male donor in good health and CMV-seronegative.

CDR3 bases: TGTGCCAGCAGTTTGGGGGGACAGGGCCCCTACGAGCAGTACTTC. Amino acid sequence: CASSLGGQGPYEQYF. The chain carries TRBV27 and TRBJ2-7; TRBD1 agrees at 9 bases. CDR1 is MNHEY, CDR2 SMNVEV, per germline (reference sequence). The CDR3 covers 15 residues. Trimming cost V 3 bases and J 2 bases; bases outside gene matches: 5.